Below, 29 T cell receptor beta chains from the same sample are listed, as sequenced in a study of OX40 agonist ivuxolimab in advanced cancers. The data were produced by immunoSEQ multiplex PCR, yet TCRdb's version contains in-frame clones alone and is incomplete. The table has 55,000 to 60,000 clones, roughly 92% seen once. The source was CD4+ or CD8+ T cells sorted from blood, collected in a trial of the OX40 agonist ivuxolimab. These receptors originate from an adult with an advanced solid tumor such as melanoma, head and neck, liver or kidney cancer.

V usage is TRBV7-9 and J usage is TRBJ1-1, with D hard to call. Germline-derived CDR1 and CDR2 are SEHNR and FQNEAQ (reference sequence). V dropped 1 base and J dropped 12 bases, with 12 bases sitting between them. The CDR3 sequence is 12 residues long. The CDR3 sequence is CASSLGPVFTFF. The CDR3 DNA reads TGTGCCAGCAGCTTAGGACCGGTTTTTACTTTCTTT.

The chain joins TRBV19 to TRBJ1-1; D possibly corresponds to TRBD1 (6 bases). The CDR3 runs to 13 residues. V dropped 7 bases and J dropped 1 base, with 10 bases sitting between them. Germline CDR1 reads LNHDA; CDR2 reads SQIVND (reference sequence). In DNA, the CDR3 is TGTGCCAGTAAACCAGGGGCGAACACTGAAGCTTTCTTT. This gives the protein CASKPGANTEAFF.

This chain links TRBV6-5 with TRBJ1-2; D is unresolved. The CDR3 has 14 amino acids. V was shortened by 5 bases and J by 3 bases, with 13 bases between the two germline ends. From germline, CDR1 is MNHEY and CDR2 SVGAGI. The CDR3 is CASSISEGDYGYTF. The CDR3 DNA sequence: TGTGCCAGCAGTATTTCGGAGGGCGACTATGGCTACACCTTC.

V is TRBV6-6 and J is TRBJ2-1; a possible D gene is TRBD2 (6 bases). Germline V gene lookup returns CDR1 MNHNY and CDR2 SVGAGI (reference sequence). CDR3 length: 14 residues. Deletions cut 1 base from V and 8 bases from J, with 12 bases between. Written as DNA, the CDR3 is TGTGCCAGCAGTTACTATATCACGGGGGATGAGCAGTTCTTC. The encoded protein is CASSYYITGDEQFF.

The CDR3 DNA is TGTGCCATCAGTGTAGGACTAGCGGGCCCGATGAGCACAGATACGCAGTATTTT. It yields the protein CAISVGLAGPMSTDTQYF. The rearrangement uses TRBV10-3 and TRBJ2-3, with 11 nucleotides matching TRBD2. Germline trimming cut 4 bases from V and 0 bases from J; bases unmatched to any gene: 9. The CDR3 runs to 18 residues. Germline V lookup: CDR1 ENHRY, CDR2 SYGVKD.

The chain recombines TRBV6-1 with TRBJ2-3, with 7 bases identical to TRBD2. With 4 bases clipped from V and 0 bases from J, the junction kept 7 bases outside the gene matches. Germline CDR1 and CDR2: MNHNS and SASEGT. The length of the CDR3 is 16 residues. The CDR3 region is CASSVQRDPSTDTQYF. In nucleotides, the CDR3 is TGTGCCAGCAGTGTCCAGCGGGATCCTAGCACAGATACGCAGTATTTT.

The chain's CDR3 is CASKWTEYNSPLHF. The DNA for the CDR3 is TGTGCCAGCAAGTGGACGGAGTATAATTCACCCCTCCACTTT. The rearrangement links TRBV28 to TRBJ1-6; the D is unclear. Germline CDR1 is MDHEN and CDR2 is SYDVKM. With 7 bases removed from V and 4 bases from J, the gap between germline ends came to 11 bases. The CDR3 spans 14 residues.

V usage is TRBV30 and J usage is TRBJ2-7; D unresolved. Germline CDR1 GTSNPN, CDR2 SVGIG (reference sequence). With 1 base removed from V and 2 bases from J, the gap between germline ends came to 6 bases. The CDR3 spans 12 residues. The CDR3 sequence is CAWSAATYEQYF. CDR3 DNA: TGTGCCTGGAGTGCAGCCACCTACGAGCAGTACTTC.

The chain recombines TRBV11-3 with TRBJ2-5; D might be TRBD1 (6 bases). The V gene's germline CDR1 is SGHNT and CDR2 YENEEA. The CDR3 is 16 residues long. The V end lost 1 base, the J end lost 2 bases, and 14 bases lay between the germline ends. The CDR3 protein is CASSLGWGQDQETQYF. CDR3 nucleotides: TGTGCCAGCAGCTTAGGCTGGGGGCAGGATCAAGAGACCCAGTACTTC. Using reference TRBV11-3 and TRBJ2-5 for the parts outside the CDR3, the full variable domain is EAGVVQSPRYKIIEKKQPVAFWCNPISGHNTLYWYLQNLGQGPELLIRYENEEAVDDSQLPKDRFSAERLKGVDSTLKIQPAELGDSAVYLCASSLGWGQDQETQYFGPGTRLLVL.

This chain joins TRBV9 and TRBJ1-1, with unresolved D. The V end lost 4 bases, the J end lost 1 base, and 8 bases lay between the germline ends. The CDR3 consists of 13 residues. Germline V CDR1 and CDR2: SGDLS, YYNGEE. DNA of the CDR3: TGTGCCAGCAGCCCAAACAGGAACACTGAAGCTTTCTTT. It yields the protein CASSPNRNTEAFF.

This chain uses TRBV7-9 with TRBJ2-7, with D uncertain. V lost 1 base and J 2 bases, leaving 3 bases between the germline ends. The CDR3 contains 12 residues. The germline V gene encodes CDR1 SEHNR and CDR2 FQNEAQ (reference sequence). CDR3 nucleotides: TGTGCCAGCAGCTTAGGGACCTACGAGCAGTACTTC. It encodes CASSLGTYEQYF.

This clone was counted a single time. The chain uses TRBV6-5 and TRBJ1-1; no clear D gene. Per the germline V gene, CDR1 is MNHEY and CDR2 is SVGAGI. Trimming pared 4 bases from V and 0 bases from J, leaving 12 bases between. The CDR3 runs to 15 residues. CDR3 protein: CASSSGRTLNTEAFF. The CDR3 region has the DNA TGTGCCAGCAGTTCCGGGCGGACTCTGAACACTGAAGCTTTCTTT.

This chain joins TRBV4-3 and TRBJ2-7; a possible D gene is TRBD1 (6 bases). V shed 0 bases and J shed 2 bases, with 11 bases lying between them. Germline assignment: CDR1 LGHNA and CDR2 YSLEER. This CDR3 is 15 amino acids long. Here the CDR3 DNA reads TGCGCCAGCAGCCAAGATTTAACAGGGCCCTACGAGCAGTACTTC. This gives the protein CASSQDLTGPYEQYF.

V and J are TRBV7-9 and TRBJ2-2; D might be TRBD2 (5 bases). Per germline, CDR1 SEHNR and CDR2 FQNEAQ (reference sequence). There are 14 residues in the CDR3. The germline V and J ends were trimmed by 5 bases and 6 bases, with 13 bases remaining between them. CDR3 in DNA: TGTGCCAGCAGCCCGACTAATTCCGCCGGGGAGCTGTTTTTT. Amino acid sequence: CASSPTNSAGELFF.

For this clone: At one of its ends the junction is not consistent with the germline gene, which may arise from a read error. In DNA, the CDR3 is TGTGCCTGGAGTGTTGGGGTGTTCTTGATCTTC. Its protein is CAWSVGVFLIF. The V gene is TRBV30, the J gene TRBJ1-2; D remains unclear. The CDR3 totals 11 residues. Germline V gives CDR1 GTSNPN, CDR2 SVGIG (reference sequence).

This chain links TRBV20-1 with TRBJ2-7; D remains unclear. CDR1 DFQATT and CDR2 SNEGSKA come from the germline V gene (reference sequence). CDR3 size: 11 residues. Trimming pared 2 bases from V and 7 bases from J, leaving 9 bases between. The CDR3 DNA reads TGCAGTGCTAGACTAGGCCGGGAGCAGTACTTC. Its protein product is CSARLGREQYF.

The V gene is TRBV7-8, the J gene TRBJ2-1; 7 bases are shared with TRBD2. Per the germline V gene, CDR1 is SGHVS and CDR2 is FQNEAQ. Unmatched junction bases numbered 4, after V lost 1 base and J lost 4 bases. The CDR3 contains 15 residues. The DNA for the CDR3 is TGTGCCAGCAGCTTAGAGGTTAGCGGGTACAATGAGCAGTTCTTC. It encodes CASSLEVSGYNEQFF.

CDR3 sequence reads: CASSFGSDRGGVLSNEKLFF. DNA for the CDR3: TGTGCCAGCAGTTTCGGCTCCGACAGGGGAGGGGTGTTATCTAATGAAAAACTGTTTTTT. The rearrangement links TRBV28 to TRBJ1-4, with 8 bases lining up with TRBD1. In germline, CDR1 is MDHEN, CDR2 SYDVKM. With V trimmed by 3 bases and J by 3 bases, 18 bases remained unmatched. This CDR3 comprises 20 residues.

The chain has TRBV27 and TRBJ2-7; 7 bases are shared with TRBD1. CDR3 length: 16 residues. Germline lookup yields CDR1 MNHEY and CDR2 SMNVEV (reference sequence). Germline trimming cut 3 bases from V and 2 bases from J; bases unmatched to any gene: 10. The CDR3 region has the DNA TGTGCCAGCAGTTTCAGCGCCGGGACAGAAACCTACGAGCAGTACTTC. It codes for CASSFSAGTETYEQYF.

The V call is TRBV7-6, the J call TRBJ2-3, with D possibly being TRBD1 (5 bases). V was cut by 0 bases and J by 2 bases, with 9 bases left in between. The germline CDR1 and CDR2 sequences are SGHVS and FNYEAQ. The CDR3 totals 15 residues. The CDR3 DNA follows: TGTGCCAGCAGCTTAGCGGGGCGCTACACAGATACGCAGTATTTT. Translation: CASSLAGRYTDTQYF.

The chain links TRBV7-2 to TRBJ2-7; 7 positions agree with TRBD1. The germline CDR1 and CDR2 sequences are SGHTA and FQGNSA. This CDR3 is 14 amino acids long. Unmatched junction bases numbered 8, after V lost 5 bases and J lost 4 bases. The CDR3 loop is CASSTTGLGYEQYF. In DNA form, the CDR3 reads TGTGCCAGCAGCACGACAGGGTTAGGTTACGAGCAGTACTTC.

The chain carries TRBV14 and TRBJ2-7; TRBD2 is a possible D gene (6 bases). V was cut by 3 bases and J by 4 bases, with 10 bases left in between. The CDR3 runs 13 residues. Germline V CDR1 and CDR2: SGHDN, FVKESK. The CDR3 region is CASSQWGEYEQYF. In nucleotides, the CDR3 is TGTGCCAGCAGCCAGTGGGGGGAGTACGAGCAGTACTTC.

The rearrangement uses TRBV28 and TRBJ2-7, with a possible D match to TRBD2 (7 bases). The CDR3 has 14 residues. Between the trimmed V and J ends, which lost 3 bases and 3 bases, there was a span of 12 bases. Germline V gene lookup returns CDR1 MDHEN and CDR2 SYDVKM. The CDR3 sequence is CASSLPGEGYEQYF. CDR3 coding DNA: TGTGCCAGCAGTTTGCCAGGGGAGGGCTACGAGCAGTACTTC. The entire variable domain, with the rest obtained from reference TRBV28 and TRBJ2-7, is as follows: DVKVTQSSRYLVKRTGEKVFLECVQDMDHENMFWYRQDPGLGLRLIYFSYDVKMKEKGDIPEGYSVSREKKERFSLILESASTNQTSMYLCASSLPGEGYEQYFGPGTRLTVT.

This clone appeared once. The V gene is TRBV10-3, the J gene TRBJ2-7; D remains unclear. The CDR3 totals 15 residues. Per germline, CDR1 ENHRY and CDR2 SYGVKD. The V end lost 3 bases, the J end lost 1 base, and 13 bases lay between the germline ends. CDR3 nucleotides: TGTGCCATCAGTGACCCCGACTTCATTTCCTACGAGCAGTACTTC. Its protein is CAISDPDFISYEQYF.

This clone appeared once. The V gene is TRBV4-1, the J gene TRBJ1-4; no firm D call. Germline-derived CDR1 and CDR2 are MGHRA and YSYEKL. The CDR3 runs 18 residues. Trimming took off 0 bases at V and 0 bases at J, with 14 bases between the two ends. Here the CDR3 reads CASSQDGRQYATNEKLFF. In DNA form, the CDR3 reads TGCGCCAGCAGCCAAGATGGTAGGCAATATGCAACTAATGAAAAACTGTTTTTT.

V and J are TRBV15 and TRBJ1-2; D uncertain. Germline assignment: CDR1 LNHNV and CDR2 YYDKDF (reference sequence). The CDR3 runs 14 residues. With 3 bases removed from V and 3 bases from J, the gap between germline ends came to 11 bases. The CDR3 protein is CATSRPPDDYGYTF. The DNA for the CDR3 is TGTGCCACCAGCAGGCCCCCGGATGACTATGGCTACACCTTC.

The chain joins TRBV7-2 to TRBJ1-5; D gene unclear. Germline CDR1 is SGHTA and CDR2 is FQGNSA. V lost 1 base and J 0 bases, leaving 7 bases between the germline ends. The length of the CDR3 is 15 residues. The CDR3 here is CASSLVGFSNQPQHF. The CDR3 nucleotides are TGTGCCAGCAGCTTAGTAGGGTTTAGCAATCAGCCCCAGCATTTT.

This chain joins TRBV28 and TRBJ1-5; TRBD1 is a possible D gene (5 bases). Germline V gene sequence: CDR1 MDHEN, CDR2 SYDVKM. The CDR3 totals 14 residues. DNA of the CDR3: TGTGCTATAAAAACCGACAGAAGCAATCAGCCCCAGCATTTT. It encodes CAIKTDRSNQPQHF.

The CDR3: CAWSGGLVLSTDTQYF. CDR3 DNA: TGTGCCTGGAGTGGGGGACTAGTTCTAAGCACAGATACGCAGTATTTT. The chain uses TRBV30 and TRBJ2-3; 8 bases map to TRBD2. V lost 1 base to trimming and J lost 0 bases; unmatched junction nucleotides: 6. Germline assignment: CDR1 GTSNPN and CDR2 SVGIG (reference sequence). The CDR3 totals 16 residues.